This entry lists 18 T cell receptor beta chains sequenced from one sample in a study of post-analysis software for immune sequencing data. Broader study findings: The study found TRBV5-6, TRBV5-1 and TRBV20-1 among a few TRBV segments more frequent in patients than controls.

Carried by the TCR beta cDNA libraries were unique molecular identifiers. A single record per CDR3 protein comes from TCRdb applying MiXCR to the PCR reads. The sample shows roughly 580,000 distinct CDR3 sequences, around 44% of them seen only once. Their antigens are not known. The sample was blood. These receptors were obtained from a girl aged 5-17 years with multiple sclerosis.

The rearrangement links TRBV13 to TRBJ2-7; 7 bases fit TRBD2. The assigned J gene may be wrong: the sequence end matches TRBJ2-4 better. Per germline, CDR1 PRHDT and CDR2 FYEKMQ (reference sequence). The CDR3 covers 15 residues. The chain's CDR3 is CASSATGEGENIQYF. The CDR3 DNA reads TGTGCCAGCAGCGCCACGGGGGAGGGTGAAAACATTCAGTACTTC.

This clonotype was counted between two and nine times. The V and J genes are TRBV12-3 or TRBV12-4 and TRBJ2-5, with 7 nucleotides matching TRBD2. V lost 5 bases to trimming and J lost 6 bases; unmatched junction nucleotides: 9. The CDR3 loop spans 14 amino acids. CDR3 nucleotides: TGTGCCAGCAGTCGACCCCGGACTAGGCAGACCCAGTACTTC. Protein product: CASSRPRTRQTQYF.

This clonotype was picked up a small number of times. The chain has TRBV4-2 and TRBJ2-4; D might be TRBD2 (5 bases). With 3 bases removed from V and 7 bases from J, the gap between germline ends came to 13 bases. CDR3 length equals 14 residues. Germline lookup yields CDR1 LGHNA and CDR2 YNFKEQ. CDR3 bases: TGTGCCAGCAGCCAGGATCCCTCGGGGAACATTCAGTACTTC. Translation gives CASSQDPSGNIQYF.

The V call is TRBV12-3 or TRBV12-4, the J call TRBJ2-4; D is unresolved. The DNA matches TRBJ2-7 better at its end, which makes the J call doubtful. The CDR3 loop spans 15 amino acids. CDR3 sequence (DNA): TGTGCCAGCAGTTTAGAGGCCTTATCCTCCTACGAGCAGTACTTC. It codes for CASSLEALSSYEQYF.

DNA for the CDR3: TGTGCCAGCAGCTTAGGTTCTGGGTTGCATCAGCCCCAGCATTTT. Translation gives CASSLGSGLHQPQHF. V usage is TRBV7-8 and J usage is TRBJ1-5; no definite D call. Germline assignment: CDR1 SGHVS and CDR2 FQNEAQ. The V end was cut by 1 base, the J end by 5 bases, with 12 bases between. The CDR3 covers 15 residues.

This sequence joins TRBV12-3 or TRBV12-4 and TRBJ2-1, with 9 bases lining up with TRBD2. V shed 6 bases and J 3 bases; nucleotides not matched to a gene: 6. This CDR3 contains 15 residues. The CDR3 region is CASSPETSGYNEQFF. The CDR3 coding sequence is TGTGCCAGCAGCCCAGAGACTAGCGGCTACAATGAGCAGTTCTTC.

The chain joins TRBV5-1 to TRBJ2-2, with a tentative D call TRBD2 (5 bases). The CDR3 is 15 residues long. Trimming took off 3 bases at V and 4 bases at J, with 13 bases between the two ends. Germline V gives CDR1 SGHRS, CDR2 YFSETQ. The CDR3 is CASSSEVARTGELFF. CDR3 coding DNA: TGCGCCAGCAGCTCGGAGGTGGCGCGCACCGGGGAGCTGTTTTTT.

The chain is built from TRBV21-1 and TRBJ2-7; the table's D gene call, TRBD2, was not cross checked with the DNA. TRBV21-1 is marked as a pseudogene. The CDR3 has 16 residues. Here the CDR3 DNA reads TGTGCCAGCAGCCATGGCCCTAGCGGGAGGGACTACGAGCAGTACTTC. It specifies CASSHGPSGRDYEQYF.

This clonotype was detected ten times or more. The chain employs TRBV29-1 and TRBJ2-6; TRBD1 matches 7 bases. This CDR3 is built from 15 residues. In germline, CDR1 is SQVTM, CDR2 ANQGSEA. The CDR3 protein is CVTSEGAKGANVLTF. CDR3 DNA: TGCGTAACCTCTGAGGGGGCGAAGGGGGCCAACGTCCTGACTTTC.

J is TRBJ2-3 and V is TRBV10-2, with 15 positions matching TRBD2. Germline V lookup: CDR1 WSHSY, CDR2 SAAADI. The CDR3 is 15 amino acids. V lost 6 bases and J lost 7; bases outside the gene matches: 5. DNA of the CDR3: TGCGCCAGCAGGACCGGGACTAGCGGGGGGAATACGCAGTATTTT. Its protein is CASRTGTSGGNTQYF.

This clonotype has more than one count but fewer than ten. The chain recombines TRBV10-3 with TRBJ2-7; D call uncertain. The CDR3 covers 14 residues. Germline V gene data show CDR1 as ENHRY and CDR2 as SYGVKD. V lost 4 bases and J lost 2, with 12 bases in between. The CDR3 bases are TGTGCCATCAGTGCCCATTACGAGGCCTACGAGCAGTACTTC. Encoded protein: CAISAHYEAYEQYF.

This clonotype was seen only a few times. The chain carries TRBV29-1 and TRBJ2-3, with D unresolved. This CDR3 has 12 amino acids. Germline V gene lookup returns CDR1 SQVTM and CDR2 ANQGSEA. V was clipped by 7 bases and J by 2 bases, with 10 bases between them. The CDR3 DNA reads TGCAGCGCGATGGCCTACACAGATACGCAGTATTTT. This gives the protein CSAMAYTDTQYF.

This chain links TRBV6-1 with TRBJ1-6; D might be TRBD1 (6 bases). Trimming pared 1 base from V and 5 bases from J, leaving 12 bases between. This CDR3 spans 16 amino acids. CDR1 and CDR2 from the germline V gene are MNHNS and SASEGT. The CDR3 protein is CASSEGGGWDNSPLHF. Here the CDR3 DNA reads TGTGCCAGCAGTGAAGGGGGGGGCTGGGATAATTCACCCCTCCACTTT.

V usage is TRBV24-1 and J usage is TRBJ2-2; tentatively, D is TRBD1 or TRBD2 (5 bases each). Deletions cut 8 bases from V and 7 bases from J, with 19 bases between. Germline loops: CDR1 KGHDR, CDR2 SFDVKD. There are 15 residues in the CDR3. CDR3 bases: TGTGCCACCATCCCGGGACGGGGTCTGAACGGGGAGCTGTTTTTT. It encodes CATIPGRGLNGELFF.

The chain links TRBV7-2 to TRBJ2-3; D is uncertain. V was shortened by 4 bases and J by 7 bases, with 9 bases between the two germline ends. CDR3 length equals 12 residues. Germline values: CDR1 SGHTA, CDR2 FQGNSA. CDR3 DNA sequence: TGTGCCAGCAGCTCTCCGTGGAATACGCAGTATTTT. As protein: CASSSPWNTQYF.

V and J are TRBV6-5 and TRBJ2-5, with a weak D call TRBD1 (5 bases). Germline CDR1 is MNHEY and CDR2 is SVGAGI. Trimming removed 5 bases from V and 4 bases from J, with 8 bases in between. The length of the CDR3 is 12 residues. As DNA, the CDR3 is TGTGCCAGCAGTCCAGGGCCAGAGACCCAGTACTTC. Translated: CASSPGPETQYF.

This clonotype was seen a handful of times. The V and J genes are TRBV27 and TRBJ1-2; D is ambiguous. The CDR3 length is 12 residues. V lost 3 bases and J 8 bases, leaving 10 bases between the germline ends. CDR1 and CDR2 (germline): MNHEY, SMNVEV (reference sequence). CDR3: CASSFQGYGYTF. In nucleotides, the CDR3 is TGTGCCAGCAGTTTCCAAGGGTACGGCTACACCTTC.

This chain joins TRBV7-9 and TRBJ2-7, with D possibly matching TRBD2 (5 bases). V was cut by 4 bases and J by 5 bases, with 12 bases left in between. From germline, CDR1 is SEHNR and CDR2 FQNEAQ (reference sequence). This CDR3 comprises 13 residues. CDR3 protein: CASSSFVRDEQYF. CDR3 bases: TGTGCCAGCAGCTCGTTTGTGAGGGACGAGCAGTACTTC.